Described below is a single TCR beta chain sequence and its context. The source of the sample is a study of T cell changes during pregnancy in multiple sclerosis. Only in-frame clones appear in the TCRdb table, and some are missing; sequencing was by immunoSEQ multiplex PCR. The sample lists about 89,000 clones; approximately 93% were seen once. This CDR3 region has 13 residues. Deletions cut 6 bases from V and 5 bases from J, with 13 bases between. Per the germline V gene, CDR1 is MNHEY and CDR2 is SMNVEV (reference sequence). The chain links TRBV27 to TRBJ1-1, with D possibly being TRBD1 (6 bases). Sequencing was performed on peripheral blood, taken after pregnancy. The sequence was collected from a female donor in good health, enrolled as a control in a pregnancy study. The CDR3 sequence is CASRNRAGTEAFF. The CDR3 nucleotides read TGTGCCAGCAGGAACAGGGCGGGTACTGAAGCTTTCTTT.